The 16 T cell receptor beta chains below all came from one sample that was sequenced in a study of cytomegalovirus exposure and HLA in healthy donors. The primer mix had 60 Vbeta and 13 Jbeta primers. Clones were read by immunoSEQ multiplex PCR, and TCRdb kept only the in-frame ones, dropping some. The table counts 110,000 to 150,000 clones; 0.8% to 1% lies in the top ten. Source material: PBMCs. The receptors originated from a male donor in good health and CMV-seronegative.

This sequence joins TRBV4-3 and TRBJ2-3; 10 nucleotides agree with TRBD2. This CDR3 is built from 16 residues. With 0 bases clipped from V and 2 bases from J, the junction kept 2 bases outside the gene matches. Per the germline V gene, CDR1 is LGHNA and CDR2 is YSLEER. Here the CDR3 DNA reads TGCGCCAGCAGCCAAGAAGCGGGGGGGGTCACAGATACGCAGTATTTT. Translation gives CASSQEAGGVTDTQYF.

The V call is TRBV15, the J call TRBJ2-7; 9 bases line up with TRBD1. Germline V gives CDR1 LNHNV, CDR2 YYDKDF (reference sequence). The CDR3 has 14 residues. J gave up 7 bases and V 1 base, and 5 bases lay outside the gene matches. Here the CDR3 reads CATSRGGTGREQYF. For the CDR3, the DNA is TGTGCCACCAGCAGAGGGGGGACAGGGAGGGAGCAGTACTTC.

The chain recombines TRBV30 with TRBJ2-5; TRBD2 aligns across 9 bases. CDR1 and CDR2 from the germline V gene are GTSNPN and SVGIG (reference sequence). This CDR3 region has 14 residues. The ends lost 3 bases at V and 5 bases at J; junction bases unmatched: 7. The CDR3 is CAWRQAGGRETQYF. The CDR3 DNA reads TGTGCCTGGAGGCAAGCGGGGGGCCGGGAGACCCAGTACTTC.

The chain carries TRBV7-9 and TRBJ1-6, with D possibly matching TRBD1 (5 bases). V was shortened by 2 bases and J by 7 bases, with 9 bases between the two germline ends. The CDR3 is 14 residues long. CDR1 and CDR2 from the germline V gene are SEHNR and FQNEAQ (reference sequence). The CDR3 sequence: CASSLFRGNSPLHF. The CDR3 DNA follows: TGTGCCAGCAGCTTATTTAGGGGAAATTCACCCCTCCACTTT.

The chain couples TRBV10-3 to TRBJ1-1; TRBD1 matches at 10 bases. Germline lookup yields CDR1 ENHRY and CDR2 SYGVKD. The CDR3 totals 17 residues. The J segment lost 1 base and the V segment lost 3 bases, leaving 8 bases of the junction unmatched. CDR3 in amino acids: CAISERGTGERNTEAFF. CDR3 nucleotide sequence: TGTGCCATCAGTGAACGTGGGACAGGGGAGCGGAACACTGAAGCTTTCTTT.

This chain links TRBV18 with TRBJ2-7; D may be TRBD2 (6 bases). Germline loops: CDR1 KGHSH, CDR2 LQKENI. There are 15 residues in the CDR3. Trimming stripped 3 bases from V and 2 bases from J, with 14 bases between. The CDR3 protein is CASSPTGDSAYEQYF. The CDR3 nucleotides read TGTGCCAGCTCACCGACGGGAGACAGTGCCTACGAGCAGTACTTC.

The chain joins TRBV10-3 to TRBJ2-5; 7 bases fit TRBD1. J lost 5 bases, V lost 3 bases, and 9 bases had no gene match. Per the germline V gene, CDR1 is ENHRY and CDR2 is SYGVKD. The CDR3 totals 15 residues. CDR3: CAISDPQGKTETQYF. In nucleotides, the CDR3 is TGTGCCATCAGTGACCCACAGGGGAAAACCGAGACCCAGTACTTC.

V and J are TRBV10-3 and TRBJ1-2; 7 positions match TRBD1. Germline V CDR1 and CDR2: ENHRY, SYGVKD. The CDR3 length is 12 residues. The V and J ends lost 10 bases and 6 bases, in that order; junction bases with no gene match: 8. The CDR3 DNA follows: TGTGCCACCACAGGGGACTCCAATGGCTACACCTTC. Encoded protein: CATTGDSNGYTF.

The chain joins TRBV5-6 to TRBJ1-2; 8 nucleotides match TRBD1. CDR1 and CDR2 (germline): SGHDT, YYEEEE. The CDR3 runs 15 residues. With 2 bases clipped from V and 6 bases from J, the junction kept 9 bases outside the gene matches. The CDR3 region has the DNA TGTGCCAGCAGCTTCGGACAGGGAGAGGTGGATGGCTACACCTTC. It specifies CASSFGQGEVDGYTF.

The DNA of the CDR3 is TGTGCCAGCAGCTTGGGACAGTCCACCGGGGAGCTGTTTTTT. It encodes CASSLGQSTGELFF. V gene TRBV7-9 combines with J gene TRBJ2-2, with TRBD1 identical over 7 bases. V lost 3 bases and J lost 4; bases outside the gene matches: 2. CDR3 length equals 14 residues. Germline assignment: CDR1 SEHNR and CDR2 FQNEAQ (reference sequence).

This chain uses TRBV23-1 with TRBJ1-2; tentative D call: TRBD1 (5 bases). TRBV23-1 is classed as an ORF, of uncertain function. Trimming stripped 0 bases from V and 4 bases from J, with 9 bases between. The CDR3 totals 14 residues. The CDR3 nucleotides are TGCGCCAGCAGTCAATCGGGCAGGGCCTATGGCTACACCTTC. Amino acids: CASSQSGRAYGYTF.

This chain connects TRBV5-1 to TRBJ2-1, with D perhaps matching TRBD2 (5 bases). The CDR3 consists of 14 residues. V gave up 4 bases and J gave up 5 bases, with 13 bases separating them. CDR1 is SGHRS, CDR2 YFSETQ, per germline. This chain's CDR3 is CASSPITGNNEQFF. CDR3 bases: TGCGCCAGCAGCCCAATCACGGGGAACAATGAGCAGTTCTTC. The full variable domain, its missing parts supplied by reference TRBV5-1 and TRBJ2-1, is KAGVTQTPRYLIKTRGQQVTLSCSPISGHRSVSWYQQTPGQGLQFLFEYFSETQRNKGNFPGRFSGRQFSNSRSEMNVSTLELGDSALYLCASSPITGNNEQFFGPGTRLTVL.

V usage is TRBV11-2 and J usage is TRBJ1-2; 7 positions agree with TRBD1. CDR1 and CDR2 (germline): SGHAT, FQNNGV. V shed 5 bases, J shed 0 bases, and the junction held 6 bases outside the gene matches. The CDR3 covers 15 residues. CDR3 sequence reads: CASSEQGIANYGYTF. The CDR3 DNA reads as TGTGCCAGCAGCGAACAGGGGATAGCTAACTATGGCTACACCTTC.

J is TRBJ1-2 and V is TRBV6-6; the D gene is possibly TRBD1 (6 bases). Germline V gives CDR1 MNHNY, CDR2 SVGAGI (reference sequence). The CDR3 totals 13 residues. Trimming cost V 4 bases and J 7 bases, with 13 bases left between them. CDR3 coding DNA: TGTGCCAGCAGTTGGGGAGGGGGGGGTGGCTACACCTTC. Encoded protein: CASSWGGGGGYTF.

The gene calls are TRBV6-4 and TRBJ2-2; a possible D gene is TRBD2 (6 bases). The CDR3 has 17 amino acids. In germline, CDR1 is MRHNA, CDR2 SNTAGT. The V end lost 9 bases, the J end lost 5 bases, and 25 bases lay between the germline ends. CDR3 sequence (DNA): TGTGCCAGTTTCGGGACTTCATTGGCGAGGATGACCGGGGAGCTGTTTTTT. Its protein product is CASFGTSLARMTGELFF.

The chain uses TRBV5-6 and TRBJ2-1; 9 bases agree with TRBD2. V lost 9 bases and J lost 7; bases outside the gene matches: 11. This CDR3 spans 14 amino acids. Germline assignment: CDR1 SGHDT and CDR2 YYEEEE. In DNA form, the CDR3 reads TGTGCCACATCGAGGCGGGGGGGCCGGAATGAGCAGTTCTTC. Protein sequence: CATSRRGGRNEQFF. The complete variable domain, with remaining parts taken from reference TRBV5-6 and TRBJ2-1, reads DAGVTQSPTHLIKTRGQQVTLRCSPKSGHDTVSWYQQALGQGPQFIFQYYEEEERQRGNFPDRFSGHQFPNYSSELNVNALLLGDSALYLCATSRRGGRNEQFFGPGTRLTVL.